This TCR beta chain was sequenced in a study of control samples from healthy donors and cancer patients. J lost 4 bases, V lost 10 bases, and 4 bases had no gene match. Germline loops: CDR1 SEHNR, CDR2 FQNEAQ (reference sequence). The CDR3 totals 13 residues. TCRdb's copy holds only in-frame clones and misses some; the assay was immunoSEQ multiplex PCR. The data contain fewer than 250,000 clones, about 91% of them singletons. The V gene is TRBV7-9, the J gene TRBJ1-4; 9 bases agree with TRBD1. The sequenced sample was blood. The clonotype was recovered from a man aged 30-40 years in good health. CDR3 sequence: CATGQGGNEKLFF. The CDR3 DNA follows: TGTGCCACGGGACAGGGCGGTAATGAAAAACTGTTTTTT.